These 21 T cell receptor beta chains were sequenced from one sample in a study of OX40 agonist ivuxolimab in advanced cancers. The data were produced by immunoSEQ multiplex PCR, yet TCRdb's version contains in-frame clones alone and is incomplete. The sample holds tens of thousands of clones, 75% to 90% seen once. Sequences were derived from CD4+ or CD8+ T cells sorted from blood, sampled in a trial of the OX40 agonist ivuxolimab. These receptors were collected from an adult with an advanced solid tumor such as melanoma, head and neck, liver or kidney cancer.

Only one count was recorded for this clone. The J gene is TRBJ2-3, the V gene TRBV2, with D maybe TRBD2 (6 bases). CDR3 length: 15 amino acids. Per germline, CDR1 SNHLY and CDR2 FYNNEI. The germline V and J ends were trimmed by 5 bases and 6 bases, with 18 bases remaining between them. The chain's CDR3 is CASSPSVGLGDTQYF. The CDR3 DNA follows: TGTGCCAGCAGTCCCTCCGTGGGACTCGGGGATACGCAGTATTTT.

The chain couples TRBV5-6 to TRBJ2-7; tentatively, D is TRBD1 (6 bases). Trimming removed 3 bases from V and 2 bases from J, with 12 bases in between. Germline CDR1 SGHDT, CDR2 YYEEEE. The length of the CDR3 is 14 residues. The CDR3 is CASSYDRSPYEQYF. The DNA of the CDR3 is TGTGCCAGCAGCTATGACAGGTCCCCCTACGAGCAGTACTTC.

The chain is built from TRBV4-1 and TRBJ2-3; TRBD1 aligns across 7 bases. There are 15 residues in the CDR3. V lost 2 bases, J lost 5 bases, and 7 bases stayed unmatched. The germline V gene has CDR1 MGHRA and CDR2 YSYEKL. CDR3 amino acids: CASSQQGGGGDTQYF. DNA for the CDR3: TGCGCCAGCAGCCAACAAGGGGGCGGTGGAGATACGCAGTATTTT.

The chain joins TRBV5-4 to TRBJ2-4; D perhaps matches TRBD1 (6 bases). Per germline, CDR1 SGHNT and CDR2 YYREEE (reference sequence). Trimming took off 1 base at V and 0 bases at J, with 20 bases between the two ends. This CDR3 contains 19 residues. CDR3 DNA sequence: TGTGCCAGCAGCTTGAGAACAGGGCAAATAAATCTAGCCAAAAACATTCAGTACTTC. The encoded protein is CASSLRTGQINLAKNIQYF.

The chain recombines TRBV2 with TRBJ1-5; D is perhaps TRBD1 (5 bases). This CDR3 spans 14 amino acids. From germline, CDR1 is SNHLY and CDR2 FYNNEI. V was shortened by 0 bases and J by 9 bases, with 12 bases between the two germline ends. For the CDR3, the DNA is TGTGCCAGCAGTGAAGCCCCGACAGTTACGCCCCAGCATTTT. This codes for CASSEAPTVTPQHF. Full variable domain (rest looked up from reference TRBV2 and TRBJ1-5): EPEVTQTPSHQVTQMGQEVILRCVPISNHLYFYWYRQILGQKVEFLVSFYNNEISEKSEIFDDQFSVERPDGSNFTLKIRSTKLEDSAMYFCASSEAPTVTPQHFGDGTRLSIL.

This clone appeared a few times. This sequence joins TRBV28 and TRBJ2-7; D is unresolved. The CDR3 loop spans 14 amino acids. V was trimmed by 11 bases and J by 0 bases, leaving 17 bases between them. Germline CDR1 MDHEN, CDR2 SYDVKM. The CDR3 sequence: CACSSVIRSYEQYF. CDR3 bases: TGTGCCTGTTCTTCGGTAATCCGCTCCTACGAGCAGTACTTC.

The chain uses TRBV2 and TRBJ2-3, with 7 bases lining up with TRBD1. V shed 5 bases and J 1 base; nucleotides not matched to a gene: 6. The CDR3 is 15 residues long. Germline lookup yields CDR1 SNHLY and CDR2 FYNNEI. In DNA, the CDR3 is TGTGCCAGCAGTAAAGACAGGGCTCGCACAGATACGCAGTATTTT. Protein: CASSKDRARTDTQYF.

The chain uses TRBV10-1 and TRBJ2-7, with D possibly being TRBD1 (6 bases). The CDR3 extends over 12 amino acids. CDR1 is WNHNN and CDR2 is SYGVQD in the germline V gene (reference sequence). V lost 8 bases to trimming and J lost 7 bases, with 15 bases between them. The CDR3 region is CASPTGPREQYF. Written as DNA, the CDR3 is TGCGCCAGCCCAACAGGGCCTCGGGAGCAGTACTTC.

The chain recombines TRBV5-4 with TRBJ2-1; weak D call: TRBD1 (6 bases). Germline V lookup: CDR1 SGHNT, CDR2 YYREEE (reference sequence). The CDR3 contains 17 residues. V lost 4 bases and J lost 0, with 17 bases in between. CDR3 in DNA: TGTGCCAGCAGCCCGAGAGGGGGTGGAATCTCCTACAATGAGCAGTTCTTC. Protein sequence: CASSPRGGGISYNEQFF.

The V and J genes are TRBV5-1 and TRBJ1-1; D unclear. Germline V gene sequence: CDR1 SGHRS, CDR2 YFSETQ. This CDR3 has 15 residues. V shed 3 bases and J shed 0 bases, with 12 bases lying between them. The chain's CDR3 is CASSSTTGMNTEAFF. Here the CDR3 DNA reads TGCGCCAGCAGCTCTACGACTGGGATGAACACTGAAGCTTTCTTT.

The rearrangement links TRBV7-3 to TRBJ2-1; D is perhaps TRBD2 (6 bases). Trimming pared 6 bases from V and 1 base from J, leaving 13 bases between. Germline CDR1 and CDR2: SGHTA and FQGTGA. The CDR3 runs to 15 residues. In nucleotides, the CDR3 is TGTGCCAGCAGTCTTCTGGGGACTTCCTACAATGAGCAGTTCTTC. It translates to CASSLLGTSYNEQFF.

This rearrangement joins TRBV5-1 to TRBJ2-7, with D perhaps matching TRBD2 (5 bases). Trimming pared 4 bases from V and 0 bases from J, leaving 23 bases between. From germline, CDR1 is SGHRS and CDR2 YFSETQ. The CDR3 extends over 18 amino acids. The CDR3 DNA reads TGCGCCAGCAGCGTACGCGAACGTTTAAGCGGAGACTCCTACGAGCAGTACTTC. Translated, it gives CASSVRERLSGDSYEQYF.

This sequence joins TRBV4-1 and TRBJ2-7; TRBD2 might be the D (6 bases). Trimming left V 11 bases short and J 2 bases short, with 13 bases between. Germline loops: CDR1 MGHRA, CDR2 YSYEKL. This CDR3 comprises 12 residues. In nucleotides, the CDR3 is TGCGCCCCGGGACTCGTGACCTACGAGCAGTACTTC. Its translation is CAPGLVTYEQYF.

This clone has just one count. The V and J genes are TRBV7-6 and TRBJ2-1; 9 bases are a match to TRBD2. Trimming took 5 bases from V and 9 from J; bases not matched to a gene: 11. Germline V gene lookup returns CDR1 SGHVS and CDR2 FNYEAQ. This CDR3 has 15 amino acids. The CDR3 coding sequence is TGTGCCAGCAGCCACGGCGGGAGGGTGGGTAGTGAGCAGTTCTTC. The encoded protein is CASSHGGRVGSEQFF.

The chain recombines TRBV5-8 with TRBJ2-1, with 12 bases aligning to TRBD2. J lost 2 bases, V lost 3 bases, and 3 bases had no gene match. Germline CDR1 reads SGHTS; CDR2 reads YDEGEE. The CDR3 has 16 residues. This CDR3 is CASSSRTSGAYNEQFF. The CDR3 nucleotides read TGTGCCAGCAGCTCTAGGACTAGCGGGGCCTACAATGAGCAGTTCTTC.

V gene TRBV4-2 combines with J gene TRBJ2-3; TRBD2 aligns across 7 bases. Germline CDR1 is LGHNA and CDR2 is YNFKEQ. The CDR3 runs 16 residues. V shed 3 bases and J 5 bases; nucleotides not matched to a gene: 11. DNA for the CDR3: TGTGCCAGCAGCCAGGCTTCCGCGGGGGTAGGAGATACGCAGTATTTT. This sequence encodes CASSQASAGVGDTQYF.

The J gene is TRBJ1-2, the V gene TRBV19, with D maybe TRBD1 (5 bases). The CDR3 contains 12 residues. The germline gives CDR1 LNHDA, CDR2 SQIVND (reference sequence). V lost 5 bases and J lost 5, with 9 bases in between. CDR3 in amino acids: CASSLRQYGYTF. The CDR3 DNA is TGTGCCAGTAGTCTTAGACAGTATGGCTACACCTTC. The full variable domain, in which reference TRBV19 and TRBJ1-2 provide the parts outside the CDR3, is DGGITQSPKYLFRKEGQNVTLSCEQNLNHDAMYWYRQDPGQGLRLIYYSQIVNDFQKGDIAEGYSVSREKKESFPLTVTSAQKNPTAFYLCASSLRQYGYTFGSGTRLTVV.

The CDR3 region is CASSLLGWNTEAFF. The CDR3 DNA reads TGTGCCAGCAGCTTGTTGGGGTGGAACACTGAAGCTTTCTTT. The chain uses TRBV5-4 and TRBJ1-1, with D unclear. The CDR3 loop spans 14 amino acids. Germline CDR1 reads SGHNT; CDR2 reads YYREEE (reference sequence). V lost 1 base and J 1 base, leaving 8 bases between the germline ends. The variable domain in full, with the rest retrieved from reference TRBV5-4 and TRBJ1-1, is ETGVTQSPTHLIKTRGQQVTLRCSSQSGHNTVSWYQQALGQGPQFIFQYYREEENGRGNFPPRFSGLQFPNYSSELNVNALELDDSALYLCASSLLGWNTEAFFGQGTRLTVV.

The CDR3 bases are TGTGCCAGCAGTGAATTAACAGCGGGGGGGCCTCACTGGGAGTTCTTC. It translates to CASSELTAGGPHWEFF. The gene calls are TRBV2 and TRBJ2-1; TRBD2 aligns across 10 bases. This CDR3 region has 16 residues. Germline assignment: CDR1 SNHLY and CDR2 FYNNEI. V lost 2 bases and J lost 14; bases outside the gene matches: 15.

The chain couples TRBV6-5 to TRBJ2-7; D perhaps matches TRBD1 (5 bases). Germline assignment: CDR1 MNHEY and CDR2 SVGAGI. V lost 6 bases and J lost 2, with 11 bases in between. The CDR3 contains 13 residues. CDR3 amino acids: CASRSDMTYEQYF. CDR3 nucleotide sequence: TGTGCCAGCAGGTCGGACATGACCTACGAGCAGTACTTC.

This chain links TRBV10-2 with TRBJ1-2, with a possible D match to TRBD1 (5 bases). The CDR3 totals 13 residues. The germline CDR1 and CDR2 sequences are WSHSY and SAAADI. V dropped 8 bases and J dropped 3 bases, with 13 bases sitting between them. The CDR3 sequence: CASSYGGYYGYTF. The CDR3 DNA reads TGCGCCAGCTCCTACGGGGGGTACTATGGCTACACCTTC.